A single sample gave rise to the 21 T cell receptor beta chains below, sequenced in a study of T cell responses to AZD1222 COVID-19 vaccine. Profiled with immunoSEQ multiplex PCR; TCRdb holds only in-frame clones, not every one. The sample lists 100,000 to 150,000 clones, over 75% occurring once. The specimen was peripheral blood, collected on day 0 of AZD1222 vaccination. The receptors derive from an adult in good health.

The chain couples TRBV2 to TRBJ2-5, with 8 bases lining up with TRBD2. There are 13 residues in the CDR3. The J segment lost 1 base and the V segment lost 8 bases, leaving 3 bases of the junction unmatched. Per germline, CDR1 SNHLY and CDR2 FYNNEI. CDR3 region: CASRRGAQETQYF. The CDR3 DNA follows: TGTGCCAGCCGGCGGGGGGCCCAAGAGACCCAGTACTTC.

This chain links TRBV28 with TRBJ1-2, with no clear D. V was shortened by 6 bases and J by 5 bases, with 13 bases between the two germline ends. The CDR3 length is 13 residues. The V gene's germline CDR1 is MDHEN and CDR2 SYDVKM. For the CDR3, the DNA is TGTGCCAGCAGCGATAATGATAGTTATGGCTACACCTTC. Residues: CASSDNDSYGYTF.

The V and J genes are TRBV14 and TRBJ2-1; 11 nucleotides line up with TRBD2. The V gene end was trimmed by 3 bases and the J gene end by 5 bases; junction bases not matched to a gene: 18. The CDR3 totals 20 residues. The germline gives CDR1 SGHDN, CDR2 FVKESK. The CDR3 loop reads CASSQLAYPIAGGRDNEQFF. The CDR3 DNA reads TGTGCCAGCAGCCAGCTCGCCTACCCTATAGCGGGGGGGCGGGACAATGAGCAGTTCTTC. The full variable domain, in which reference TRBV14 and TRBJ2-1 provide the parts outside the CDR3, is EAGVTQFPSHSVIEKGQTVTLRCDPISGHDNLYWYRRVMGKEIKFLLHFVKESKQDESGMPNNRFLAERTGGTYSTLKVQPAELEDSGVYFCASSQLAYPIAGGRDNEQFFGPGTRLTVL.

This clone has just a few counts. The chain joins TRBV9 to TRBJ2-7, with D possibly being TRBD1 or TRBD2 (6 bases each). Trimming removed 0 bases from V and 4 bases from J, with 11 bases in between. The CDR3 has 14 residues. CDR1 SGDLS and CDR2 YYNGEE come from the germline V gene. The CDR3 DNA reads TGTGCCAGCAGCGTAGTCGGGGGCACTTACGAGCAGTACTTC. This codes for CASSVVGGTYEQYF.

CDR3 bases: TGTGCCACCATCAATAGCGGTCCTGGAGATACGCAGTATTTT. This codes for CATINSGPGDTQYF. V is TRBV28 and J is TRBJ2-3; possible D gene TRBD2, 6 bases. Germline lookup yields CDR1 MDHEN and CDR2 SYDVKM. The V end lost 10 bases, the J end lost 5 bases, and 19 bases lay between the germline ends. This CDR3 spans 14 amino acids.

J is TRBJ2-1 and V is TRBV5-8, with 10 bases matching TRBD2. V lost 4 bases and J lost 5; bases outside the gene matches: 6. The V gene's germline CDR1 is SGHTS and CDR2 YDEGEE. The CDR3 has 15 residues. CDR3 protein: CASSRGTSENNEQFF. The DNA for the CDR3 is TGTGCCAGCAGCCGCGGGACTAGCGAGAACAATGAGCAGTTCTTC.

This sequence joins TRBV24-1 and TRBJ1-2; a weak D match, TRBD1 (5 bases). The CDR3 extends over 13 amino acids. V lost 3 bases and J 10 bases, leaving 14 bases between the germline ends. From germline, CDR1 is KGHDR and CDR2 SFDVKD. Here the CDR3 reads CATSDPRGNDYTF. CDR3 DNA sequence: TGTGCCACCAGTGATCCTAGGGGAAATGACTACACCTTC.

The V call is TRBV28, the J call TRBJ2-7, with 9 bases that match TRBD1. This CDR3 is built from 13 residues. With V trimmed by 5 bases and J by 6 bases, 5 bases remained unmatched. Germline V CDR1 and CDR2: MDHEN, SYDVKM. The CDR3 loop reads CASSAKTGGEQYF. CDR3 in DNA: TGTGCCAGCAGTGCCAAGACAGGGGGCGAGCAGTACTTC.

The J gene is TRBJ2-1, the V gene TRBV27; weak D call: TRBD1 (5 bases). Trimming shortened V by 3 bases and J by 6 bases, and 12 bases separated the two germline ends. CDR1 MNHEY and CDR2 SMNVEV come from the germline V gene (reference sequence). This CDR3 is 14 amino acids long. CDR3 bases: TGTGCCAGCAGTTTGGGCAGGGCGGCCAATGAGCAGTTCTTC. Translation gives CASSLGRAANEQFF.

The rearrangement links TRBV27 to TRBJ1-1; 7 bases agree with TRBD1. V lost 5 bases to trimming and J lost 11 bases; unmatched junction nucleotides: 11. This CDR3 spans 13 amino acids. Germline CDR1 is MNHEY and CDR2 is SMNVEV (reference sequence). The DNA of the CDR3 is TGTGCCAGCAGTCAAAGACAGGGCCTCCGGGCTTTCTTT. Its protein is CASSQRQGLRAFF.

The chain is built from TRBV3-1 (or the pseudogene TRBV3-2) and TRBJ2-7, with a tentative D call TRBD1 (6 bases). This CDR3 spans 15 amino acids. Trimming stripped 4 bases from V and 2 bases from J, with 15 bases between. Per the germline V gene, CDR1 is LGHDT and CDR2 is YNNKEL (reference sequence). The CDR3 spells CASSPETTGPYEQYF. The CDR3 DNA reads as TGTGCCAGCAGCCCCGAAACAACAGGGCCCTACGAGCAGTACTTC.

The gene calls are TRBV6-1 and TRBJ2-3; 8 positions agree with TRBD2. The germline CDR1 and CDR2 sequences are MNHNS and SASEGT. The CDR3 contains 15 residues. The ends lost 3 bases at V and 5 bases at J; junction bases unmatched: 7. The CDR3 reads CASSDPGGSIDTQYF. CDR3 sequence (DNA): TGTGCCAGCAGTGATCCGGGGGGGTCGATAGATACGCAGTATTTT.

This clone was observed a single time. The chain combines TRBV30 with TRBJ2-7; D is unresolved. Deletions cut 2 bases from V and 1 base from J, with 3 bases between. Germline V gene lookup returns CDR1 GTSNPN and CDR2 SVGIG (reference sequence). The CDR3 consists of 11 residues. CDR3 sequence (DNA): TGTGCCTGGAGTCGTTCCTACGAGCAGTACTTC. Translating it yields CAWSRSYEQYF.

The chain is built from TRBV4-1 and TRBJ1-1, with D tentatively TRBD1 (5 bases). Germline V gene data show CDR1 as MGHRA and CDR2 as YSYEKL. This CDR3 is 15 amino acids long. V lost 3 bases, J lost 5 bases, and 16 bases lay in between. Here the CDR3 reads CASSHHEGSTTEAFF. The CDR3 region has the DNA TGCGCCAGCAGCCACCACGAGGGGTCTACAACTGAAGCTTTCTTT.

This clone was observed once. V and J are TRBV9 and TRBJ2-3; 10 bases align to TRBD2. The junction had 8 bases not matched to a gene; V was cut back by 1 base and J by 6 bases. The germline V gene has CDR1 SGDLS and CDR2 YYNGEE. The CDR3 totals 16 residues. CDR3 amino acids: CASSVSGGVVVDTQYF. In DNA, the CDR3 is TGTGCCAGCAGCGTAAGCGGGGGGGTTGTAGTTGATACGCAGTATTTT.

This clone was seen a single time. This chain uses TRBV4-3 with TRBJ2-7; perhaps TRBD1 as D (6 bases). The V and J ends lost 4 bases and 6 bases respectively, with 13 bases between them. The CDR3 has 13 amino acids. Germline CDR1 and CDR2: LGHNA and YSLEER. The CDR3 DNA sequence: TGCGCCAGCAGCCCCGGACAGCGACTCGAGCAGTACTTC. It encodes CASSPGQRLEQYF.

A single count supports this clone. This chain links TRBV5-5 with TRBJ1-6; D is uncertain. The CDR3 runs to 15 residues. The germline CDR1 and CDR2 sequences are SGHKS and YYEKEE (reference sequence). Trimming pared 4 bases from V and 5 bases from J, leaving 13 bases between. The CDR3 reads CASSPTLGNNSPLHF. For the CDR3, the DNA is TGTGCCAGCAGCCCGACGTTAGGAAATAATTCACCCCTCCACTTT.

The V gene is TRBV30, the J gene TRBJ1-2; TRBD1 might be the D (5 bases). This CDR3 is 14 amino acids long. Germline values: CDR1 GTSNPN, CDR2 SVGIG (reference sequence). V lost 5 bases, J lost 3 bases, and 16 bases lay in between. The CDR3 nucleotides read TGTGCCTGGGGCGGAATGGGGGTTTACTATGGCTACACCTTC. Residues: CAWGGMGVYYGYTF.

This clone was detected only once. The gene calls are TRBV3-1 (or the pseudogene TRBV3-2) and TRBJ2-4; unclear D gene. Trimming shortened V by 1 base and J by 0 bases, and 10 bases separated the two germline ends. The CDR3 totals 16 residues. Per the germline V gene, CDR1 is LGHDT and CDR2 is YNNKEL (reference sequence). The CDR3 sequence: CASSQATEVAKNIQYF. The CDR3, as DNA: TGTGCCAGCAGCCAAGCCACTGAAGTAGCCAAAAACATTCAGTACTTC.

The V call is TRBV6-5, the J call TRBJ2-7; no firm D call. Looked up from germline, CDR1 is MNHEY and CDR2 is SVGAGI. Trimming stripped 2 bases from V and 3 bases from J, with 11 bases between. The CDR3 is 14 residues long. The CDR3 DNA is TGTGCCAGCAGTTACCCCGGCCATTTCTACGAGCAGTACTTC. As protein: CASSYPGHFYEQYF.

The chain joins TRBV2 to TRBJ2-2; no definite D call. With 2 bases removed from V and 4 bases from J, the gap between germline ends came to 20 bases. The CDR3 totals 18 residues. CDR1 SNHLY and CDR2 FYNNEI come from the germline V gene. The CDR3 nucleotides are TGTGCCAGCAGTGAAAGTCGGATGGCAGGTTCTGTCACCGGGGAGCTGTTTTTT. Translating it yields CASSESRMAGSVTGELFF.